Presented here are 13 T cell receptor beta chains from one specimen sequenced in a study of blood T cell repertoires in COVID-19. Using immunoSEQ multiplex PCR, the repertoire was profiled, and TCRdb retains in-frame clones only, with some absent. The sample shows tens of thousands of clones, around 89% of them seen only once. The specimen was peripheral blood. Every receptor here comes from a human donor in a cohort sampled during active COVID-19.

This rearrangement joins TRBV28 to TRBJ1-5; 7 bases agree with TRBD1. The trim removed 3 bases at V and 5 bases at J, leaving 4 bases unmatched. This CDR3 has 14 residues. Germline loops: CDR1 MDHEN, CDR2 SYDVKM. The CDR3 here is CASSFRQGHQPQHF. The CDR3 DNA reads as TGTGCCAGCAGTTTCCGACAGGGCCATCAGCCCCAGCATTTT.

The genes are TRBV7-2 and TRBJ2-3; 13 bases fit TRBD2. From germline, CDR1 is SGHTA and CDR2 FQGNSA. The V gene end was trimmed by 10 bases and the J gene end by 6 bases; junction bases not matched to a gene: 7. CDR3 length: 14 residues. CDR3 in DNA: TGTGCCACCAAACTAGCGGGGGGGCCGGATACGCAGTATTTT. The encoded protein is CATKLAGGPDTQYF.

The V and J genes are TRBV19 and TRBJ2-7; the match to TRBD2 covers 8 bases. This CDR3 spans 14 amino acids. CDR1 and CDR2 (germline): LNHDA, SQIVND (reference sequence). V lost 6 bases to trimming and J lost 4 bases; unmatched junction nucleotides: 8. In DNA, the CDR3 is TGTGCCAGTAGGGACAGCGGGGGCTTATACGAGCAGTACTTC. This sequence encodes CASRDSGGLYEQYF.

This clone has just one count. The V gene is TRBV6-5, the J gene TRBJ2-3, with 9 positions matching TRBD1. The V gene end was trimmed by 6 bases and the J gene end by 4 bases; junction bases not matched to a gene: 5. This CDR3 is built from 14 residues. CDR1 is MNHEY and CDR2 is SVGAGI in the germline V gene. CDR3 sequence reads: CASSYRGPPDTQYF. CDR3 DNA: TGTGCCAGCAGCTACAGGGGGCCCCCAGATACGCAGTATTTT.

V is TRBV28 and J is TRBJ2-4; 7 positions agree with TRBD2. The CDR3 consists of 16 residues. Germline CDR1 MDHEN, CDR2 SYDVKM. The trim removed 6 bases at V and 0 bases at J, leaving 8 bases unmatched. CDR3: CASSATSVIAKNIQYF. Written as DNA, the CDR3 is TGTGCCAGCAGCGCCACTAGCGTTATAGCCAAAAACATTCAGTACTTC.

The table lists this clone with a count of one. J is TRBJ1-5 and V is TRBV6-2 or TRBV6-3, with TRBD1 matching over 7 bases. The V and J ends lost 5 bases and 2 bases, in that order; junction bases with no gene match: 3. Looked up from germline, CDR1 is MNHEY and CDR2 is SVGEGT. This CDR3 comprises 14 residues. CDR3 sequence: CASSRGGRNQPQHF. Here the CDR3 DNA reads TGTGCCAGCAGTCGAGGGGGCCGCAATCAGCCCCAGCATTTT.

V usage is TRBV3-1 (or the pseudogene TRBV3-2) and J usage is TRBJ2-7; TRBD2 matches 9 bases. The V segment lost 8 bases and the J segment 4 bases; nucleotides outside the gene matches: 9. This CDR3 comprises 14 residues. The germline CDR1 and CDR2 sequences are LGHDT and YNNKEL (reference sequence). Written as DNA, the CDR3 is TGTGCCAGCCGTGGGGGCGGGGGGGCTTACGAGCAGTACTTC. This gives the protein CASRGGGGAYEQYF.

The CDR3 nucleotides are TGTGCCCCCGCGGGTGGGGGAGGATTATATAGCAATCAGCCCCAGCATTTT. Protein: CAPAGGGGLYSNQPQHF. The chain recombines TRBV9 with TRBJ1-5; D is perhaps TRBD1 (5 bases). V lost 10 bases and J 0 bases, leaving 23 bases between the germline ends. The length of the CDR3 is 17 residues. Germline V gene data show CDR1 as SGDLS and CDR2 as YYNGEE. The variable domain in full, with the rest retrieved from reference TRBV9 and TRBJ1-5, is DSGVTQTPKHLITATGQRVTLRCSPRSGDLSVYWYQQSLDQGLQFLIQYYNGEERAKGNILERFSAQQFPDLHSELNLSSLELGDSALYFCAPAGGGGLYSNQPQHFGDGTRLSIL.

This clone came up once. The chain is built from TRBV3-1 (or the pseudogene TRBV3-2) and TRBJ2-6; possibly TRBD1 for D (6 bases). V shed 1 base and J shed 2 bases, with 21 bases lying between them. The CDR3 is 20 amino acids. Germline V gene data show CDR1 as LGHDT and CDR2 as YNNKEL (reference sequence). The CDR3 protein is CASSQADGQFSPPGANVLTF. The CDR3 DNA reads as TGTGCCAGCAGCCAAGCCGACGGACAGTTCTCCCCTCCTGGGGCCAACGTCCTGACTTTC.

This clone was detected a few times. This chain links TRBV19 with TRBJ2-7, with D perhaps matching TRBD1 (6 bases). The V end lost 1 base, the J end lost 7 bases, and 11 bases lay between the germline ends. Germline V lookup: CDR1 LNHDA, CDR2 SQIVND (reference sequence). CDR3 length: 13 residues. In DNA form, the CDR3 reads TGTGCCAGTAGTATAGCCAACAGGGAAGAGCAGTACTTC. Amino acid sequence: CASSIANREEQYF.

This chain links TRBV5-1 with TRBJ1-6, with a tentative D call TRBD1 (6 bases). The CDR3 spans 15 residues. Germline values: CDR1 SGHRS, CDR2 YFSETQ. V was trimmed by 2 bases and J by 8 bases, leaving 14 bases between them. DNA of the CDR3: TGCGCCAGCAGCTTCGACAGGCCTAGGGATTCACCCCTCCACTTT. Translated: CASSFDRPRDSPLHF.

The genes are TRBV19 and TRBJ1-1; no clear D. V lost 3 bases, J lost 5 bases, and 13 bases lay in between. The CDR3 runs 14 residues. The germline CDR1 and CDR2 sequences are LNHDA and SQIVND (reference sequence). The CDR3 DNA follows: TGTGCCAGTAGTATGTGGCAAGGAGAAACTGAAGCTTTCTTT. This gives the protein CASSMWQGETEAFF.

The gene calls are TRBV9 and TRBJ2-2, with 7 bases fitting TRBD2. The CDR3 has 18 residues. After removal of 3 bases from V and 1 base from J, the junction contained 12 bases not matched to a gene. The germline gives CDR1 SGDLS, CDR2 YYNGEE. Here the CDR3 DNA reads TGTGCCAGCAGCGGAGCCCCTTTCCGCGGGGGGAACACCGGGGAGCTGTTTTTT. Its protein product is CASSGAPFRGGNTGELFF.